This T cell receptor beta chain appears in the sequencing data of a study of OX40 agonist ivuxolimab in advanced cancers. Assay used: immunoSEQ multiplex PCR; TCRdb lists only in-frame clones, some missing. The data contain more than 75,000 clones, approximately 85% of them singletons. Losses at the gene ends were 5 bases for V and 3 bases for J; bases not matched to a gene: 3. Germline values: CDR1 SGHRS, CDR2 YFSETQ. The CDR3 is made up of 14 amino acids. This TCR was recovered from an adult with an advanced solid tumor such as melanoma, head and neck, liver or kidney cancer. The chain recombines TRBV5-1 with TRBJ1-3; 9 bases map to TRBD1. This specimen consisted of CD4+ or CD8+ T cells sorted from blood, obtained in a trial of the OX40 agonist ivuxolimab. CDR3 sequence reads: CASRGTGLGNTIYF. The CDR3 coding sequence is TGCGCCAGCAGGGGGACAGGGCTTGGAAACACCATATATTTT.